The 28 T cell receptor beta chains below all came from one sample that was sequenced in a study of blood T cell repertoires in COVID-19. The repertoire was sequenced with immunoSEQ multiplex PCR; TCRdb's copy has only in-frame clones and lacks some. This table holds approximately 480,000 clones, about 90% found once. The sequenced material came from PBMCs or T cells enriched from blood (not recorded which). The receptors here all came from a woman aged 18-29 years who had recovered from COVID-19.

V is TRBV10-2 and J is TRBJ1-2; D remains ambiguous. The V end was cut by 7 bases, the J end by 5 bases, with 20 bases between. The CDR3 has 15 residues. Germline CDR1 reads WSHSY; CDR2 reads SAAADI. The CDR3 here is CASTRQSNSGYGYTF. In DNA, the CDR3 is TGCGCCAGCACTAGGCAGTCCAACAGCGGGTATGGCTACACCTTC.

The rearrangement links TRBV6-6 to TRBJ1-2; perhaps TRBD1 as D (6 bases). CDR1 is MNHNY, CDR2 SVGAGI, per germline (reference sequence). V was cut by 7 bases and J by 8 bases, with 17 bases left in between. The CDR3 sequence is 13 residues long. CDR3 in amino acids: CASTHSQGQGYTF. The CDR3 bases are TGTGCCAGCACCCACTCCCAGGGGCAGGGCTACACCTTC.

The rearrangement uses TRBV2 and TRBJ2-1; 7 positions agree with TRBD2. The CDR3 length is 14 residues. Per the germline V gene, CDR1 is SNHLY and CDR2 is FYNNEI. Unmatched junction bases numbered 7, after V lost 4 bases and J lost 7 bases. The CDR3 is CASSVLRGGNEQFF. DNA for the CDR3: TGTGCCAGCAGTGTTCTCCGGGGAGGGAATGAGCAGTTCTTC. Based on the CDR3 plus reference TRBV2 and TRBJ2-1, the full variable domain is EPEVTQTPSHQVTQMGQEVILRCVPISNHLYFYWYRQILGQKVEFLVSFYNNEISEKSEIFDDQFSVERPDGSNFTLKIRSTKLEDSAMYFCASSVLRGGNEQFFGPGTRLTVL.

The rearrangement joins TRBV27 to TRBJ1-2, with 9 positions matching TRBD1. CDR3 length: 15 residues. Germline trimming cut 4 bases from V and 1 base from J; bases unmatched to any gene: 4. Germline V gene sequence: CDR1 MNHEY, CDR2 SMNVEV (reference sequence). This CDR3 reads CASSSRQGVNYGYTF. The CDR3 DNA is TGTGCCAGCAGTTCGCGACAGGGGGTTAACTATGGCTACACCTTC.

This clone was seen a handful of times. The chain has TRBV28 and TRBJ1-1; perhaps TRBD1 as D (5 bases). The CDR3 runs to 15 residues. The V gene lost 2 bases and the J gene lost 4 bases, with 14 bases spanning the gap. CDR1 is MDHEN and CDR2 is SYDVKM in the germline V gene. The CDR3 nucleotides are TGTGCCAGCAGTTTAGGAGGGGTCTCGGTCACTGAAGCTTTCTTT. Translating gives CASSLGGVSVTEAFF. The whole variable domain, remainder taken from reference TRBV28 and TRBJ1-1, is DVKVTQSSRYLVKRTGEKVFLECVQDMDHENMFWYRQDPGLGLRLIYFSYDVKMKEKGDIPEGYSVSREKKERFSLILESASTNQTSMYLCASSLGGVSVTEAFFGQGTRLTVV.

The chain employs TRBV19 and TRBJ1-4, with D unclear. The length of the CDR3 is 14 residues. Between the trimmed V and J ends, which lost 3 bases and 6 bases, there was a span of 11 bases. CDR1 and CDR2 (germline): LNHDA, SQIVND (reference sequence). CDR3 DNA: TGTGCCAGTAGTATTCGGGTTATGGATGAAAAACTGTTTTTT. It encodes CASSIRVMDEKLFF.

There are a few counts of this clone. The V and J genes are TRBV18 and TRBJ1-1, with a weak D call TRBD1 (5 bases). Germline V CDR1 and CDR2: KGHSH, LQKENI. V was pared by 2 bases and J by 5 bases, with 9 bases between. CDR3 size: 13 residues. For the CDR3, the DNA is TGTGCCAGCTCACCAGGGGCACGGACTGAAGCTTTCTTT. Residues: CASSPGARTEAFF.

The chain carries TRBV19 and TRBJ1-1; D is ambiguous. CDR3 length: 13 amino acids. Germline lookup yields CDR1 LNHDA and CDR2 SQIVND (reference sequence). V was shortened by 5 bases and J by 1 base, with 8 bases between the two germline ends. The DNA for the CDR3 is TGTGCCAGTAGTGCCACACAGAACACTGAAGCTTTCTTT. Encoded protein: CASSATQNTEAFF. The full variable domain, with the rest looked up from reference TRBV19 and TRBJ1-1, is DGGITQSPKYLFRKEGQNVTLSCEQNLNHDAMYWYRQDPGQGLRLIYYSQIVNDFQKGDIAEGYSVSREKKESFPLTVTSAQKNPTAFYLCASSATQNTEAFFGQGTRLTVV.

V is TRBV2 and J is TRBJ1-5; possibly TRBD1 for D (6 bases). The CDR3 is 15 residues long. Germline CDR1 and CDR2: SNHLY and FYNNEI. Trimming removed 5 bases at V and 2 bases at J, with 13 bases between. In DNA, the CDR3 is TGTGCCAGCAGTCCCCGGGCAGGGGGCAATCAGCCCCAGCATTTT. Encoded protein: CASSPRAGGNQPQHF.

The chain recombines TRBV5-1 with TRBJ2-1; D is possibly TRBD1 (6 bases). The CDR3 totals 16 residues. V lost 3 bases to trimming and J lost 3 bases, with 16 bases between them. Germline V gene lookup returns CDR1 SGHRS and CDR2 YFSETQ. The CDR3 reads CASSSYSGTLYNEQFF. The CDR3, as DNA: TGCGCCAGCAGCTCGTACTCCGGGACACTCTACAATGAGCAGTTCTTC.

The J gene is TRBJ1-1, the V gene TRBV4-1, with 7 bases that match TRBD1. The trim removed 10 bases at V and 1 base at J, leaving 9 bases unmatched. The germline V gene encodes CDR1 MGHRA and CDR2 YSYEKL. The CDR3 length is 14 residues. The DNA for the CDR3 is TGCGCCACTACCCGGGACAGAGCGAACACTGAAGCTTTCTTT. It encodes CATTRDRANTEAFF.

This clone occurred once. This chain links TRBV7-9 with TRBJ2-3; the match to TRBD1 covers 9 bases. Germline V gene data show CDR1 as SEHNR and CDR2 as FQNEAQ (reference sequence). The CDR3 covers 15 residues. After removal of 3 bases from V and 8 bases from J, the junction contained 9 bases not matched to a gene. The CDR3 spells CASSFWYRGHSTQYF. The CDR3 DNA sequence: TGTGCCAGCAGCTTTTGGTACAGGGGGCATAGTACGCAGTATTTT.

Note on this clone: Its ends do not fully match the called genes, so a read error is possible. This chain uses TRBV7-7 with TRBJ2-7, with D perhaps TRBD1 (6 bases). The CDR3 sequence is 13 residues long. Germline V gene lookup returns CDR1 SSHAT and CDR2 FNYEAQ (reference sequence). The CDR3 sequence: CASSLGARDEQYF. DNA of the CDR3: TGTGCTAGCAGCTTGGGGGCAAGGGACGAGCAGTACTTC.

The chain uses TRBV28 and TRBJ1-6, with D hard to call. V was pared by 4 bases and J by 4 bases, with 11 bases between. This CDR3 has 15 amino acids. The germline V gene encodes CDR1 MDHEN and CDR2 SYDVKM. The CDR3 nucleotides read TGTGCCAGCAGTTCCGGGGATCCATATAATTCACCCCTCCACTTT. Its protein product is CASSSGDPYNSPLHF.

The V and J genes are TRBV5-1 and TRBJ2-5; a possible D gene is TRBD1 (5 bases). With 0 bases removed from V and 4 bases from J, the gap between germline ends came to 16 bases. The germline gives CDR1 SGHRS, CDR2 YFSETQ. This CDR3 region has 16 residues. CDR3 protein: CASSLEGPLGGETQYF. CDR3 nucleotide sequence: TGCGCCAGCAGCTTGGAGGGGCCCCTAGGCGGAGAGACCCAGTACTTC.

This chain links TRBV7-2 with TRBJ1-2, with D perhaps matching TRBD1 (5 bases). Germline V gives CDR1 SGHTA, CDR2 FQGNSA. V was trimmed by 0 bases and J by 0 bases, leaving 14 bases between them. This CDR3 is 17 amino acids long. The CDR3, as DNA: TGTGCCAGCAGCTTAGCCCCCGGGGGGACGTCTAACTATGGCTACACCTTC. It translates to CASSLAPGGTSNYGYTF.

The chain recombines TRBV28 with TRBJ2-3; D gene unclear. Germline loops: CDR1 MDHEN, CDR2 SYDVKM. The CDR3 totals 16 residues. Trimming took off 8 bases at V and 6 bases at J, with 24 bases between the two ends. The CDR3 DNA is TGTGCCAGCCGAGGATCGGTAGGTGGTAAGATGGATACGCAGTATTTT. This translates into CASRGSVGGKMDTQYF.

The chain uses TRBV5-8 and TRBJ1-5, with a weak D call TRBD1 (6 bases). The V end lost 5 bases, the J end lost 4 bases, and 16 bases lay between the germline ends. Germline V gene data show CDR1 as SGHTS and CDR2 as YDEGEE. The CDR3 covers 15 residues. The CDR3 region is CASRPTGYRNQPQHF. The CDR3 bases are TGTGCCAGCAGGCCCACAGGGTATCGGAATCAGCCCCAGCATTTT.

The chain uses TRBV5-1 and TRBJ2-1, with 12 bases aligning to TRBD1. Germline trimming cut 4 bases from V and 10 bases from J; bases unmatched to any gene: 3. The CDR3 sequence is 13 residues long. Germline lookup yields CDR1 SGHRS and CDR2 YFSETQ. CDR3 protein: CASSRDRGLEQFF. CDR3 coding DNA: TGCGCCAGCAGCCGGGACAGGGGGCTGGAGCAGTTCTTC.

The chain links TRBV27 to TRBJ2-5; 8 bases align to TRBD2. The CDR3 has 16 amino acids. The ends lost 3 bases at V and 1 base at J; junction bases unmatched: 7. The germline CDR1 and CDR2 sequences are MNHEY and SMNVEV (reference sequence). The DNA for the CDR3 is TGTGCCAGCAGTTTTAACGGCGGGGGGCTCCAAGAGACCCAGTACTTC. Protein product: CASSFNGGGLQETQYF.

The gene calls are TRBV18 and TRBJ2-5; 7 nucleotides line up with TRBD2. This CDR3 is built from 18 residues. Germline CDR1 and CDR2: KGHSH and LQKENI. V was pared by 0 bases and J by 2 bases, with 12 bases of the junction left unmatched. CDR3 region: CASSPPRGAGETQETQYF. In DNA, the CDR3 is TGTGCCAGCTCACCACCAAGGGGTGCGGGGGAGACACAAGAGACCCAGTACTTC.

V is TRBV5-5 and J is TRBJ2-3, with D tentatively TRBD1 (5 bases). Germline CDR1 and CDR2: SGHKS and YYEKEE (reference sequence). V lost 1 base and J lost 4, with 7 bases in between. The length of the CDR3 is 13 residues. CDR3 sequence reads: CASSLQGPDTQYF. The DNA for the CDR3 is TGTGCCAGCAGCTTGCAGGGTCCAGATACGCAGTATTTT.

V gene TRBV6-5 combines with J gene TRBJ2-3, with 7 bases aligning to TRBD1. The CDR3 consists of 12 residues. The ends lost 7 bases at V and 4 bases at J; junction bases unmatched: 2. CDR1 and CDR2 (germline): MNHEY, SVGAGI. CDR3 nucleotides: TGTGCCAGCAAGGGGGCCCCAGATACGCAGTATTTT. Its protein is CASKGAPDTQYF.

V gene TRBV7-2 combines with J gene TRBJ2-3, with 8 bases aligning to TRBD1. CDR1 and CDR2 from the germline V gene are SGHTA and FQGNSA. With V trimmed by 5 bases and J by 6 bases, 10 bases remained unmatched. This CDR3 has 15 amino acids. In nucleotides, the CDR3 is TGTGCCAGCAGCGTAGTCCCAGACAGGGGTGATACGCAGTATTTT. Amino acid sequence: CASSVVPDRGDTQYF.

The chain carries TRBV6-5 and TRBJ1-1; a possible D gene is TRBD1 (6 bases). Germline CDR1 is MNHEY and CDR2 is SVGAGI. The V gene lost 0 bases and the J gene lost 10 bases, with 15 bases spanning the gap. This CDR3 comprises 14 residues. The CDR3: CASSYSTGLPSAFF. The DNA for the CDR3 is TGTGCCAGCAGTTACTCCACAGGGTTGCCTTCAGCTTTCTTT.

The chain recombines TRBV28 with TRBJ2-7; D is possibly TRBD1 (5 bases). Deletions cut 7 bases from V and 4 bases from J, with 17 bases between. The germline V gene has CDR1 MDHEN and CDR2 SYDVKM. CDR3 length: 14 residues. The chain's CDR3 is CASTSVRSGYEQYF. CDR3 in DNA: TGTGCCAGCACTTCGGTGCGTTCAGGGTACGAGCAGTACTTC.

The J gene is TRBJ2-3, the V gene TRBV6-6, with D possibly matching TRBD2 (5 bases). CDR3 length equals 15 residues. Germline CDR1 MNHNY, CDR2 SVGAGI (reference sequence). Deletions cut 7 bases from V and 5 bases from J, with 19 bases between. DNA of the CDR3: TGTGCCAGCACCACCCGGACTCCCTTTAGAGATACGCAGTATTTT. As protein: CASTTRTPFRDTQYF.

This rearrangement joins TRBV4-1 to TRBJ2-7, with TRBD2 matching 7 bases. The J segment lost 6 bases and the V segment lost 0 bases, leaving 14 bases of the junction unmatched. Germline loops: CDR1 MGHRA, CDR2 YSYEKL. The CDR3 is 17 residues long. Here the CDR3 DNA reads TGCGCCAGCAGCCAAGATATAAGGGGAGCGGGATACTCCGAGCAGTACTTC. Residues: CASSQDIRGAGYSEQYF.